Sequencing of this T cell receptor beta chain was carried out in a study of monozygotic twins with cystic fibrosis. A note on this clone: The antigen is undetermined.

Whole-study results and caveats: Clonality was generally low (median around 0.009), higher in the most severe patients.

TCRdb's table, derived via immunoSEQ multiplex PCR, lists solely in-frame clones and lacks some. Among around 10,000 clones listed, about 91% were seen once. Looked up from germline, CDR1 is SEHNR and CDR2 is FQNEAQ (reference sequence). This CDR3 is built from 14 residues. Trimming took off 7 bases at V and 6 bases at J, with 15 bases between the two ends. The rearrangement links TRBV7-9 to TRBJ2-2; TRBD2 might be the D (5 bases). The source is a boy younger than 10 with cystic fibrosis. The specimen sequenced was blood. Written as DNA, the CDR3 is TGTGCCAGCAACCCCCCGGGGTGGCCCGGGGAGCTGTTTTTT. Translation: CASNPPGWPGELFF.